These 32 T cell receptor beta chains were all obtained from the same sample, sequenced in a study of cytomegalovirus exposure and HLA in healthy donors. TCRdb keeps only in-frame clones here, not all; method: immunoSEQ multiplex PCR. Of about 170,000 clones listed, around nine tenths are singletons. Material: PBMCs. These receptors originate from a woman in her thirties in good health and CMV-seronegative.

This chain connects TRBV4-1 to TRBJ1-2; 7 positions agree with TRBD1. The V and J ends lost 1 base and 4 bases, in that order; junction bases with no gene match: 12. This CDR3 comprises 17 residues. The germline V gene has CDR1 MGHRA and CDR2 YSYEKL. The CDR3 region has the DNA TGCGCCAGCAGCCAAGCCGGGGACAGTTTTCTCTCCTATGGCTACACCTTC. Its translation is CASSQAGDSFLSYGYTF.

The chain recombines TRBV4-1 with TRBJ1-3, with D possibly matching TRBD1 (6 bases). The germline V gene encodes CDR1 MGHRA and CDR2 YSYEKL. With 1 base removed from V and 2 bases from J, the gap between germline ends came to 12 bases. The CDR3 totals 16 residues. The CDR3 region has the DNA TGCGCCAGCAGCCAAGTCCCAGGGGTTACTGGAAACACCATATATTTT. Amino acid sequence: CASSQVPGVTGNTIYF.

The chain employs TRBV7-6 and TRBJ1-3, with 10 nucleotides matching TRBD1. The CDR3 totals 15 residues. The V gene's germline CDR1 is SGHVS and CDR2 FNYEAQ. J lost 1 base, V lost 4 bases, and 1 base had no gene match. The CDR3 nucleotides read TGTGCCAGCAGCTCGGACAGGGGGTCTGGAAACACCATATATTTT. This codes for CASSSDRGSGNTIYF.

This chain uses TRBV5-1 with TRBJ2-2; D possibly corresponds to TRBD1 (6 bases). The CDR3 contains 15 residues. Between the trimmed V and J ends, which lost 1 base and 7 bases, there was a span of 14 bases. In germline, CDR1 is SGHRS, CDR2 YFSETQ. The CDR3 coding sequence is TGCGCCAGCAGCTTGTCAGGGGCTCGAGTCGGGGAGCTGTTTTTT. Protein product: CASSLSGARVGELFF.

The CDR3 loop is CASRGGRNTGELFF. In nucleotides, the CDR3 is TGTGCCAGCCGCGGGGGAAGGAACACCGGGGAGCTGTTTTTT. The J gene is TRBJ2-2, the V gene TRBV5-6, with 7 positions matching TRBD2. This CDR3 is built from 14 residues. From germline, CDR1 is SGHDT and CDR2 YYEEEE. The trim removed 7 bases at V and 1 base at J, leaving 4 bases unmatched.

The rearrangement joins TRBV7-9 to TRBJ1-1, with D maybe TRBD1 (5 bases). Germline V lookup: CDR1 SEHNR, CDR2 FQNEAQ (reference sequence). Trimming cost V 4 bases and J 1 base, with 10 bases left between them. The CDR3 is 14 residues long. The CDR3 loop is CASSSVTGNTEAFF. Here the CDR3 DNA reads TGTGCCAGCAGCTCCGTCACAGGGAACACTGAAGCTTTCTTT.

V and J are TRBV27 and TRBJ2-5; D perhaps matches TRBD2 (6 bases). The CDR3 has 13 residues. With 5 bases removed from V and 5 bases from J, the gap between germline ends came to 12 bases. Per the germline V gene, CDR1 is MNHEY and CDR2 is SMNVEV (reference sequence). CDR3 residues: CASSGGARETQYF. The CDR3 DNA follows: TGTGCCAGCAGTGGCGGGGCTCGGGAGACCCAGTACTTC.

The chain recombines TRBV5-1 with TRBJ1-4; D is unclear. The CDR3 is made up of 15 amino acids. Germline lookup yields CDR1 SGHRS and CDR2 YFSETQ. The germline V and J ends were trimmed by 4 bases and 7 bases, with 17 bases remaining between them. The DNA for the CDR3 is TGCGCCAGCAGCGACCACGGGGAGGGTAGTGAAAAACTGTTTTTT. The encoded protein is CASSDHGEGSEKLFF.

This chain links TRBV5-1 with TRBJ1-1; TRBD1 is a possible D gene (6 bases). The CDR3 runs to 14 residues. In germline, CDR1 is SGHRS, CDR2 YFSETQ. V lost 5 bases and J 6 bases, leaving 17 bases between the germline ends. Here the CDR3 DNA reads TGCGCCAGCAGTCACAGGGATACTACTTCTGAAGCTTTCTTT. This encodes CASSHRDTTSEAFF.

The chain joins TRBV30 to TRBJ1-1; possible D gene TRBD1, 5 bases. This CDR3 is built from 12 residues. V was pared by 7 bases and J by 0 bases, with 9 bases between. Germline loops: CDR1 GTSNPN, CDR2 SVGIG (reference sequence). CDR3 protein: CALQVMNTEAFF. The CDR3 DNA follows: TGTGCCTTACAGGTCATGAACACTGAAGCTTTCTTT.

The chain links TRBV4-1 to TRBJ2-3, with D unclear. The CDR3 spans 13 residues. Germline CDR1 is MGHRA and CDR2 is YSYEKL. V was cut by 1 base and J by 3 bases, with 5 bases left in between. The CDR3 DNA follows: TGCGCCAGCAGCCAAGGACTTACAGATACGCAGTATTTT. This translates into CASSQGLTDTQYF.

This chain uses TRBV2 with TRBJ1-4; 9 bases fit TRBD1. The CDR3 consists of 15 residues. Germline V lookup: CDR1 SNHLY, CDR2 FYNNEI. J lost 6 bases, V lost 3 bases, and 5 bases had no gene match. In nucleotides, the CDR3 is TGTGCCAGCAGTGAGGGGACAGGGACCGATGAAAAACTGTTTTTT. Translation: CASSEGTGTDEKLFF.

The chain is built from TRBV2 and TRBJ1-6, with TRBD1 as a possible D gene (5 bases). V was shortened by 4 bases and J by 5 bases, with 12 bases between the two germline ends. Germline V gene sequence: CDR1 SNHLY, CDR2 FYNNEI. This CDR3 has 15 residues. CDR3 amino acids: CASSGVGGNNSPLHF. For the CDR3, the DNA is TGTGCCAGCAGTGGGGTCGGGGGGAATAATTCACCCCTCCACTTT. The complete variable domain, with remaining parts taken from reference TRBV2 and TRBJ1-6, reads EPEVTQTPSHQVTQMGQEVILRCVPISNHLYFYWYRQILGQKVEFLVSFYNNEISEKSEIFDDQFSVERPDGSNFTLKIRSTKLEDSAMYFCASSGVGGNNSPLHFGNGTRLTVT.

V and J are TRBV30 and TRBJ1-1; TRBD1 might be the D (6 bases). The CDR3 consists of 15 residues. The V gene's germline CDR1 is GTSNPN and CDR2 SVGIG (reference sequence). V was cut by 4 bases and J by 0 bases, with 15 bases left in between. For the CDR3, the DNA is TGTGCCTGGACCGGGAGGGGGTGGATGAACACTGAAGCTTTCTTT. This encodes CAWTGRGWMNTEAFF.

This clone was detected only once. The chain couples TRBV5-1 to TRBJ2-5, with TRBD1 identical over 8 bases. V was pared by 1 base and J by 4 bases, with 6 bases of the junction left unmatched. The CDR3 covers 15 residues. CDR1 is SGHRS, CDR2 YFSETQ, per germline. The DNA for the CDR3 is TGCGCCAGCAGCTTGTCCACAGGGGGAGGAGAGACCCAGTACTTC. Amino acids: CASSLSTGGGETQYF.

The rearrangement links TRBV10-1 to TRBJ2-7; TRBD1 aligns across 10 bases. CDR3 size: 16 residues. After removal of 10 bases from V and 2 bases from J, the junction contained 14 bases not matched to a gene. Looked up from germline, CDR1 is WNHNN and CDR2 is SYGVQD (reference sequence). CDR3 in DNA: TGCGCCATCGCTGCCCGTAGGGACAGGGGCACCTACGAGCAGTACTTC. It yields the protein CAIAARRDRGTYEQYF.

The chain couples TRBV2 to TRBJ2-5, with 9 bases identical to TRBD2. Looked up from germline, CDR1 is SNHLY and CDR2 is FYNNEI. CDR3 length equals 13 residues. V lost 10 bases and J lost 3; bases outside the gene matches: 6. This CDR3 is CATVAGEKETQYF. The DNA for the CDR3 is TGTGCCACAGTAGCGGGGGAGAAAGAGACCCAGTACTTC.

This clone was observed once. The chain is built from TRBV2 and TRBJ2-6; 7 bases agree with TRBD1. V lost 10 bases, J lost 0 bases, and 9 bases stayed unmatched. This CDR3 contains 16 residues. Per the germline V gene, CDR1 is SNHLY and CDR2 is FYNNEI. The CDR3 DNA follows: TGTGCCACCCCGAGGACAGGTTCCTCTGGGGCCAACGTCCTGACTTTC. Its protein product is CATPRTGSSGANVLTF.

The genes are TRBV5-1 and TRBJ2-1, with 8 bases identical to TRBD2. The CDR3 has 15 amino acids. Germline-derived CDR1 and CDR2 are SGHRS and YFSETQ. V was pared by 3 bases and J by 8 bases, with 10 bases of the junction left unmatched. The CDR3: CASSSRTSRGDEQFF. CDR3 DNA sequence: TGCGCCAGCAGCTCAAGGACTAGCCGGGGAGATGAGCAGTTCTTC.

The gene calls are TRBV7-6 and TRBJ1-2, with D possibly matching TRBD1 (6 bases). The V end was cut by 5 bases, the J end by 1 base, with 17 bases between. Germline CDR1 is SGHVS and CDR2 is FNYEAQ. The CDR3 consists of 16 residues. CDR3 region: CASSPALGGINYGYTF. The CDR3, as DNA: TGTGCCAGCAGCCCGGCGTTAGGGGGAATTAACTATGGCTACACCTTC.

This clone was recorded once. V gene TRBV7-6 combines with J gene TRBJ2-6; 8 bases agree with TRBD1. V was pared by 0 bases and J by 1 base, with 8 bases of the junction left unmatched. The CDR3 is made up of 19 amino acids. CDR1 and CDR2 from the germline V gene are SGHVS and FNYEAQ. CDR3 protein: CASSLAMSGQESGANVLTF. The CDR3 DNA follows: TGTGCCAGCAGCTTAGCCATGTCGGGACAGGAGTCTGGGGCCAACGTCCTGACTTTC.

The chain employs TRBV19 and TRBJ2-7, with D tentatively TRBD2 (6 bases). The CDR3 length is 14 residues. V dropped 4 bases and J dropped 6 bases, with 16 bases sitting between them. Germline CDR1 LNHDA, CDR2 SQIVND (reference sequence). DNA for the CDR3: TGTGCCAGTAGTAGCCGCCGGGAGAACGCCGAGCAGTACTTC. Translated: CASSSRRENAEQYF.

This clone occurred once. The CDR3 here is CASRQGVGEQFF. The CDR3 DNA reads as TGTGCCAGCAGACAAGGGGTCGGGGAGCAGTTCTTC. The chain employs TRBV6-5 and TRBJ2-1, with a possible D match to TRBD1 (5 bases). The CDR3 runs to 12 residues. Germline CDR1 MNHEY, CDR2 SVGAGI. The ends were cut back, 6 bases at V and 10 bases at J, with 13 bases in the middle.

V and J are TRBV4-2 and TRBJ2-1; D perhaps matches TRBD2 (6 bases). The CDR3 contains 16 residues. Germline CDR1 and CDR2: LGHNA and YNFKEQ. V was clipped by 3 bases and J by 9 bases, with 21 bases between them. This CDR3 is CASSQGGGAYNREQFF. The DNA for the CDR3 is TGTGCCAGCAGCCAGGGAGGCGGGGCCTATAATCGTGAGCAGTTCTTC.

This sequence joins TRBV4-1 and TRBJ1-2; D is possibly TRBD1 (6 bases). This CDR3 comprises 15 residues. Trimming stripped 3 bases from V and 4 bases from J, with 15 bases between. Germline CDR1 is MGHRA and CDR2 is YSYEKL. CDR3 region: CASSHQQGSTYGYTF. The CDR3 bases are TGCGCCAGCAGCCACCAACAGGGATCCACCTATGGCTACACCTTC.

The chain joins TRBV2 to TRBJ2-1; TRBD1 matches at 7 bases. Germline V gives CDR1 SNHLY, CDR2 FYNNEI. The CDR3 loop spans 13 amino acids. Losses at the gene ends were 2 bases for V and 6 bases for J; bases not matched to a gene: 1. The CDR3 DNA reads TGTGCCAGCAGTGAACGGACAGGCAATGAGCAGTTCTTC. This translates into CASSERTGNEQFF.

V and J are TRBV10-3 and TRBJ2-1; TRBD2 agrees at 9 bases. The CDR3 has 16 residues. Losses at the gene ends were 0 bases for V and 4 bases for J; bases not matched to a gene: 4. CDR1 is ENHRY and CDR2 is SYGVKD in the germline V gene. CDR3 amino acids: CAISESSGGFYNEQFF. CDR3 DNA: TGTGCCATCAGTGAGTCGAGCGGGGGGTTTTACAATGAGCAGTTCTTC.

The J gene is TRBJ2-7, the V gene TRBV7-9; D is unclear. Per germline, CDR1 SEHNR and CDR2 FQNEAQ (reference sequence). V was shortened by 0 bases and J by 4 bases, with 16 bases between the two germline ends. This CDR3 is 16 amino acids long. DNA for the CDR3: TGTGCCAGCAGCTTAGCGAACAACCCCCTCCGATACGAGCAGTACTTC. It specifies CASSLANNPLRYEQYF.

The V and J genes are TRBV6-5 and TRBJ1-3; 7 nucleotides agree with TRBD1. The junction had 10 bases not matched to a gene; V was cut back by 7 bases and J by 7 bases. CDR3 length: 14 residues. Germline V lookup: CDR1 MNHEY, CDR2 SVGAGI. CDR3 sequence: CASTPRQGLNTIYF. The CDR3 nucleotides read TGTGCCAGCACCCCCCGACAGGGTTTGAACACCATATATTTT.

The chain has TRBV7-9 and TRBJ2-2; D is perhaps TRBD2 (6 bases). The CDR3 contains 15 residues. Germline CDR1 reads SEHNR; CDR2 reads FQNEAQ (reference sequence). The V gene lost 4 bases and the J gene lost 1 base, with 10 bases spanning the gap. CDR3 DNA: TGTGCCAGCAGCTGGGGACTGATGAACACCGGGGAGCTGTTTTTT. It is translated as CASSWGLMNTGELFF. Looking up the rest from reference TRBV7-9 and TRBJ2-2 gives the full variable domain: DTGVSQNPRHKITKRGQNVTFRCDPISEHNRLYWYRQTLGQGPEFLTYFQNEAQLEKSRLLSDRFSAERPKGSFSTLEIQRTEQGDSAMYLCASSWGLMNTGELFFGEGSRLTVL.

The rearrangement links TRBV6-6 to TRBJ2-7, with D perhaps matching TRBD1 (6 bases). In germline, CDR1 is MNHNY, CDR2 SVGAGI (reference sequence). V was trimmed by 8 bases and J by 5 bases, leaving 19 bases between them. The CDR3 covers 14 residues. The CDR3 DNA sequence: TGTGCCAGCCGAGGACAGAATTTAATCCACGAGCAGTACTTC. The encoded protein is CASRGQNLIHEQYF.

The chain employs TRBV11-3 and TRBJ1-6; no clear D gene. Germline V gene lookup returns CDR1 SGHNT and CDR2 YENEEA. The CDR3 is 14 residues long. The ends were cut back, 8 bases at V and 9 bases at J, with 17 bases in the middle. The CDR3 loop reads CASSAGTPGSPLHF. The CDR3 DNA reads TGTGCCAGCTCCGCGGGAACCCCAGGTTCACCCCTCCACTTT.